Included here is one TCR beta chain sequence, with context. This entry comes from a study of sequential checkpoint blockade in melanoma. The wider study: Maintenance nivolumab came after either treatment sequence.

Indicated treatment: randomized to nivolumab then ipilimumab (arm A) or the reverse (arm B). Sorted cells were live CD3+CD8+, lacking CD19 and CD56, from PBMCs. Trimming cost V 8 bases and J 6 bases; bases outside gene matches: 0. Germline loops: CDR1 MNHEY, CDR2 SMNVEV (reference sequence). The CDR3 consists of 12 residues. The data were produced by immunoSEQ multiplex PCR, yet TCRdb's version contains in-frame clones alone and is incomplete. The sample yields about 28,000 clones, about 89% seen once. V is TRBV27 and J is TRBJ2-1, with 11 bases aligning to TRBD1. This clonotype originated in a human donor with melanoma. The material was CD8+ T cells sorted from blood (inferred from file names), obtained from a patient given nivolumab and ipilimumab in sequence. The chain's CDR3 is CASGQGANEQFF. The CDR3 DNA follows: TGTGCCAGCGGACAGGGGGCCAATGAGCAGTTCTTC.